The 30 T cell receptor beta chains presented below share a single source sample, sequenced in a study of Ad26.COV2.S vaccination and SARS-CoV-2 variants. Treatment of the sample: some 20 received Ad26.COV2.S at low or high dose, single or two shots; roughly five received placebo; per-sample allocation not given. Day 63 after the first vaccine or placebo injection was the time point for sampling. Generated by immunoSEQ multiplex PCR, the TCRdb table keeps only in-frame clones and is missing some. Of 200,000 to 300,000 clones in the sample, 87% were seen once. The sample consisted of peripheral blood, taken in a trial of Ad26.COV2.S vaccine versus placebo. The receptors derive from a person between 18 and 65 years old who received the Ad26.COV2.S COVID-19 vaccine or a placebo.

The V and J genes are TRBV5-4 and TRBJ2-1; 16 bases align to TRBD2. Germline values: CDR1 SGHNT, CDR2 YYREEE (reference sequence). V lost 4 bases and J lost 14; bases outside the gene matches: 9. The CDR3 has 15 residues. CDR3 protein: CASSQGLAGGFFKFF. The CDR3 DNA is TGTGCCAGCAGCCAGGGACTAGCGGGAGGGTTTTTTAAGTTCTTC.

V usage is TRBV9 and J usage is TRBJ1-6; TRBD1 might be the D (5 bases). Germline CDR1 reads SGDLS; CDR2 reads YYNGEE. The CDR3 runs to 18 residues. V gave up 3 bases and J gave up 0 bases, with 16 bases separating them. CDR3 sequence: CASSGDDGFSSYNSPLHF. In DNA, the CDR3 is TGTGCCAGCAGCGGGGACGACGGCTTTAGCTCCTATAATTCACCCCTCCACTTT.

The chain links TRBV4-1 to TRBJ2-4, with D possibly being TRBD2 (6 bases). Per the germline V gene, CDR1 is MGHRA and CDR2 is YSYEKL. This CDR3 is built from 19 residues. The V end was cut by 2 bases, the J end by 0 bases, with 20 bases between. CDR3 bases: TGCGCCAGCAGCCAATACGGTAGGAATGCGGGACTAGCCAAAAACATTCAGTACTTC. Encoded protein: CASSQYGRNAGLAKNIQYF.

V is TRBV6-4 and J is TRBJ2-3; TRBD2 matches at 7 bases. Germline CDR1 and CDR2: MRHNA and SNTAGT. CDR3 length equals 16 residues. After removal of 2 bases from V and 0 bases from J, the junction contained 5 bases not matched to a gene. CDR3 sequence: CASSDVGTTSTDTQYF. The CDR3 DNA is TGTGCCAGCAGTGACGTGGGGACTACTAGCACAGATACGCAGTATTTT.

This chain connects TRBV4-2 to TRBJ2-1, with D possibly matching TRBD2 (6 bases). The V end was cut by 4 bases, the J end by 4 bases, with 14 bases between. From germline, CDR1 is LGHNA and CDR2 YNFKEQ. This CDR3 region has 15 residues. The DNA for the CDR3 is TGTGCCAGCAGCCCCCAGGAGGGCCATTACAATGAGCAGTTCTTC. This encodes CASSPQEGHYNEQFF.

The V gene is TRBV3-1 (or the pseudogene TRBV3-2), the J gene TRBJ1-1; TRBD1 might be the D (6 bases). V lost 0 bases to trimming and J lost 0 bases, with 17 bases between them. The CDR3 loop spans 18 amino acids. Germline loops: CDR1 LGHDT, CDR2 YNNKEL (reference sequence). DNA of the CDR3: TGTGCCAGCAGCCAAGAAAGACAGGTGTTTTGGATGAACACTGAAGCTTTCTTT. Translating gives CASSQERQVFWMNTEAFF.

This clone was picked up a small number of times. The chain recombines TRBV19 with TRBJ2-2, with D possibly TRBD2 on 6 matching bases. The germline V gene has CDR1 LNHDA and CDR2 SQIVND (reference sequence). CDR3 length equals 14 residues. The V gene lost 3 bases and the J gene lost 7 bases, with 12 bases spanning the gap. CDR3 sequence reads: CASSIGGGGGELFF. The CDR3 nucleotides read TGTGCCAGTAGTATCGGGGGAGGAGGCGGGGAGCTGTTTTTT.

The chain uses TRBV9 and TRBJ2-2, with TRBD2 as a possible D gene (6 bases). CDR3 length: 15 residues. The V and J ends lost 0 bases and 4 bases respectively, with 10 bases between them. CDR1 SGDLS and CDR2 YYNGEE come from the germline V gene. The CDR3 nucleotides are TGTGCCAGCAGCGTAGTGTCGGAGGGCACCGGGGAGCTGTTTTTT. This translates into CASSVVSEGTGELFF.

CDR3 loop: CASSRGGASNQPQHF. Written as DNA, the CDR3 is TGTGCCAGCAGTCGAGGGGGGGCAAGCAATCAGCCCCAGCATTTT. The chain combines TRBV6-2 or TRBV6-3 with TRBJ1-5; D is possibly TRBD1 (6 bases). Germline V gives CDR1 MNHEY, CDR2 SVGEGT. The V end lost 5 bases, the J end lost 1 base, and 12 bases lay between the germline ends. The length of the CDR3 is 15 residues.

The rearrangement joins TRBV4-2 to TRBJ2-3; weak D call: TRBD2 (6 bases). The CDR3 is made up of 16 amino acids. Germline CDR1 is LGHNA and CDR2 is YNFKEQ. Trimming pared 4 bases from V and 5 bases from J, leaving 19 bases between. The DNA of the CDR3 is TGTGCCAGCAGCCGGACCGGACCCGCCGGGGGAGATACGCAGTATTTT. Translating gives CASSRTGPAGGDTQYF.

In regard to this clone: An end of the junction differs from the germline gene, which may be a read error. The chain employs TRBV27 and TRBJ2-3; TRBD2 aligns across 9 bases. The germline V gene has CDR1 MNHEY and CDR2 SMNVEV (reference sequence). The length of the CDR3 is 16 residues. The CDR3 sequence is CASSLLRTLAGDTQYF. The CDR3 DNA reads TGTGCCAGCAGCTTATTGAGGACACTAGCGGGAGATACGCAGTATTTT.

The chain has TRBV19 and TRBJ1-1; a possible D gene is TRBD1 (6 bases). The length of the CDR3 is 17 residues. Trimming took off 2 bases at V and 6 bases at J, with 22 bases between the two ends. Germline loops: CDR1 LNHDA, CDR2 SQIVND (reference sequence). CDR3 loop: CASSISPKQGWDAEAFF. CDR3 DNA: TGTGCCAGTAGTATATCCCCTAAACAGGGATGGGACGCTGAAGCTTTCTTT.

J is TRBJ2-7 and V is TRBV6-1; D might be TRBD1 (6 bases). Germline-derived CDR1 and CDR2 are MNHNS and SASEGT. The CDR3 length is 12 residues. V was trimmed by 2 bases and J by 8 bases, leaving 10 bases between them. CDR3 in DNA: TGTGCCAGCAGTGAACCAGGGGAGAAGCAGTACGTC. Protein: CASSEPGEKQYV.

This rearrangement joins TRBV2 to TRBJ1-5, with 7 positions matching TRBD1. V shed 4 bases and J 7 bases; nucleotides not matched to a gene: 10. The CDR3 runs 15 residues. Per the germline V gene, CDR1 is SNHLY and CDR2 is FYNNEI. The CDR3 sequence: CASSGDSHEGQPQHF. In DNA form, the CDR3 reads TGTGCCAGCAGTGGGGACAGTCATGAGGGGCAGCCCCAGCATTTT.

The rearrangement links TRBV6-5 to TRBJ2-7; a weak D match, TRBD1 (6 bases). This CDR3 comprises 15 residues. Per the germline V gene, CDR1 is MNHEY and CDR2 is SVGAGI. Between the trimmed V and J ends, which lost 2 bases and 2 bases, there was a span of 13 bases. The CDR3 DNA is TGTGCCAGCAGTTACAGGCCGGGACACACCTACGAGCAGTACTTC. It codes for CASSYRPGHTYEQYF.

Comment on this clone: Mismatch with germline at one junction end may stem from a read error. The chain links TRBV7-7 to TRBJ2-2; D is tentatively TRBD1 or TRBD2 (5 bases each). Germline assignment: CDR1 SSHAT and CDR2 FNYEAQ (reference sequence). This CDR3 comprises 15 residues. In DNA form, the CDR3 reads TGTGCTAGCAGCCCGGGAAGTTCGGGGCCCGGGGAGCTGTTTTTT. Protein sequence: CASSPGSSGPGELFF.

This clone has just one count. The chain has TRBV29-1 and TRBJ2-3; D is unresolved. Per the germline V gene, CDR1 is SQVTM and CDR2 is ANQGSEA. CDR3 length: 12 amino acids. The V gene lost 8 bases and the J gene lost 0 bases, with 9 bases spanning the gap. DNA for the CDR3: TGCAGCTACCGCAGCAGCACAGATACGCAGTATTTT. This codes for CSYRSSTDTQYF.

This rearrangement joins TRBV6-2 or TRBV6-3 to TRBJ1-2; D possibly corresponds to TRBD1 (5 bases). The V end was cut by 5 bases, the J end by 8 bases, with 15 bases between. CDR3 length: 13 amino acids. The germline V gene encodes CDR1 MNHEY and CDR2 SVGEGT. The CDR3 sequence is CASSRDLTFGYTF. The DNA of the CDR3 is TGTGCCAGCAGTAGGGACTTGACCTTCGGCTACACCTTC.

The CDR3 nucleotides read TGTGCCAGTAGTATCGCAAGGGGGCGAGGCTACACCTTC. This translates into CASSIARGRGYTF. The chain uses TRBV19 and TRBJ1-2, with 7 bases lining up with TRBD1. J lost 8 bases, V lost 3 bases, and 6 bases had no gene match. The CDR3 covers 13 residues. Per the germline V gene, CDR1 is LNHDA and CDR2 is SQIVND (reference sequence).

The J gene is TRBJ2-7, the V gene TRBV11-1; TRBD1 aligns across 7 bases. V shed 5 bases and J 6 bases; nucleotides not matched to a gene: 7. This CDR3 region has 13 residues. CDR1 is SGHAT, CDR2 FQDESV, per germline (reference sequence). CDR3 nucleotides: TGTGCCAGCAGCCCGCACAGGGGCGGCGAGCAGTACGTC. Its translation is CASSPHRGGEQYV.

The chain employs TRBV6-2 or TRBV6-3 and TRBJ1-2; 7 positions agree with TRBD1. V shed 5 bases, J shed 4 bases, and the junction held 4 bases outside the gene matches. The germline V gene encodes CDR1 MNHEY and CDR2 SVGEGT. The CDR3 consists of 13 residues. CDR3 sequence: CASSNDRVYGYTF. The CDR3 nucleotides are TGTGCCAGCAGTAACGACAGGGTCTATGGCTACACCTTC.

The V and J genes are TRBV5-1 and TRBJ2-2; D remains ambiguous. This CDR3 spans 14 amino acids. Trimming took 0 bases from V and 5 from J, leaving 8 bases between them. Germline loops: CDR1 SGHRS, CDR2 YFSETQ. CDR3 region: CASSLGRPTGELFF. The CDR3 coding sequence is TGCGCCAGCAGCTTGGGCCGACCAACCGGGGAGCTGTTTTTT.

The rearrangement links TRBV3-1 (or the pseudogene TRBV3-2) to TRBJ2-7; weak D call: TRBD2 (5 bases). CDR3 size: 14 residues. V dropped 0 bases and J dropped 2 bases, with 8 bases sitting between them. CDR1 and CDR2 from the germline V gene are LGHDT and YNNKEL (reference sequence). CDR3 bases: TGTGCCAGCAGCCAAGAGACGAGGGCCTACGAGCAGTACTTC. Translation: CASSQETRAYEQYF.

V usage is TRBV7-9 and J usage is TRBJ2-7; perhaps D is TRBD1 or TRBD2 (7 bases each). The V gene's germline CDR1 is SEHNR and CDR2 FQNEAQ (reference sequence). The germline V and J ends were trimmed by 0 bases and 4 bases, with 13 bases remaining between them. The CDR3 is made up of 15 amino acids. DNA of the CDR3: TGTGCCAGCAGCTTAGCGCCAGGGGGAGGGTACGAGCAGTACTTC. It yields the protein CASSLAPGGGYEQYF.

The J gene is TRBJ1-2, the V gene TRBV4-1; D call uncertain. CDR1 is MGHRA, CDR2 YSYEKL, per germline. Trimming removed 1 base at V and 4 bases at J, with 16 bases between. This CDR3 is 16 amino acids long. This chain's CDR3 is CASSQGDLGNSYGYTF. Written as DNA, the CDR3 is TGCGCCAGCAGCCAAGGTGATCTGGGGAACAGCTATGGCTACACCTTC.

The gene calls are TRBV6-5 and TRBJ1-1; D remains ambiguous. The V end was cut by 6 bases, the J end by 0 bases, with 14 bases between. The length of the CDR3 is 15 residues. Germline V CDR1 and CDR2: MNHEY, SVGAGI. The CDR3 spells CASSRYGDMNTEAFF. The CDR3 DNA reads as TGTGCCAGCAGCCGTTACGGAGATATGAACACTGAAGCTTTCTTT.

The chain has TRBV3-1 (or the pseudogene TRBV3-2) and TRBJ2-5; TRBD1 or TRBD2 may be the D gene (5 bases each). The CDR3 consists of 14 residues. Trimming took off 0 bases at V and 5 bases at J, with 10 bases between the two ends. Germline CDR1 reads LGHDT; CDR2 reads YNNKEL (reference sequence). DNA for the CDR3: TGTGCCAGCAGCCAAGAAGCAGGGACGGAGACCCAGTACTTC. Amino acids: CASSQEAGTETQYF.

This clone was counted only a few times. The chain recombines TRBV7-2 with TRBJ1-1, with D uncertain. This CDR3 spans 11 amino acids. Trimming cost V 5 bases and J 5 bases, with 6 bases left between them. The germline gives CDR1 SGHTA, CDR2 FQGNSA. The CDR3 loop reads CASSPGTEAFF. CDR3 sequence (DNA): TGTGCCAGCAGCCCCGGGACTGAAGCTTTCTTT.

The rearrangement links TRBV30 to TRBJ1-1, with D perhaps TRBD1 (5 bases). This CDR3 region has 13 residues. The germline V and J ends were trimmed by 8 bases and 4 bases, with 17 bases remaining between them. The germline CDR1 and CDR2 sequences are GTSNPN and SVGIG (reference sequence). The CDR3 nucleotides read TGTGCCGCGAGTGGGGGAGTCGGCACTGAAGCTTTCTTT. Amino acid sequence: CAASGGVGTEAFF.

The chain employs TRBV4-2 and TRBJ2-2; TRBD2 is a possible D gene (5 bases). Trimming left V 1 base short and J 7 bases short, with 19 bases between. The CDR3 is 17 amino acids. From germline, CDR1 is LGHNA and CDR2 YNFKEQ. CDR3 nucleotides: TGTGCCAGCAGCCAAGGTTCTGGACTCCCAAGTTTCGGGGAGCTGTTTTTT. Its protein product is CASSQGSGLPSFGELFF.